The TCR beta chain under discussion was sequenced for a study of prognosis after radiotherapy for stage I lung cancer. With two time points in the design, roughly 5.7 milliliters of peripheral blood were drawn at each one. Findings and caveats of the study: There were reportedly differences in TRBV and TRBJ gene usage between patients with and without metastases.

About this clonotype itself: Its target is not known. A read error likely explains this, since a far larger clone differs by one base. Because the CDR3 is missing its conserved closing phenylalanine or tryptophan, this is likely a read error.

Two-round multiplex PCR amplified TCR beta CDR3 from genomic DNA. For every TRBV and TRBJ gene, a specific primer was used in first-round PCR. Each CDR3 protein gets one entry after TCRdb re-called the multiplex PCR reads with MiXCR. The table lists 20,000 to 25,000 distinct CDR3 sequences, more than 35% of them singletons. The V segment lost 5 bases and the J segment 4 bases; nucleotides outside the gene matches: 6. There are 15 residues in the CDR3. CDR1 and CDR2 from the germline V gene are SGHAT and FQDESV (reference sequence). The chain joins TRBV11-1 to TRBJ2-1; 9 bases agree with TRBD2. This specimen was PBMCs, taken before or after stereotactic body radiation therapy (not recorded which). The source of this sequence is a donor aged 50 or older with non-small cell lung cancer. The CDR3 reads CASSRGRGDYNEQFS. Here the CDR3 DNA reads TGTGCCAGCAGCCGCGGGAGGGGCGATTACAATGAGCAGTTCTCC.